This passage covers 10 T cell receptor beta chains from one sample sequenced in a study of T cells in Graves' hyperthyroidism and ophthalmopathy. Amplified regions were TCR beta CDR3 sequences from RNA transcripts. First-round RT-PCR targeting the TCR CDR3 was performed with the HTBI primer set. TCRdb used MiXCR to reprocess the multiplex PCR reads, holding one entry per CDR3 protein. The sample holds roughly 350,000 distinct CDR3 sequences; approximately 15% are singletons and the top ten take around 24%. The sequencing sample was made of blood. Receptors originate from a woman aged 25 to 39 with Graves' hyperthyroidism.

The CDR3 loop is CASSPGQVNTEAFF. The CDR3 DNA sequence: TGCGCCAGCAGCCCGGGACAGGTGAACACTGAAGCTTTCTTT. The rearrangement joins TRBV5-1 to TRBJ1-1, with 8 bases fitting TRBD1. The V segment lost 4 bases and the J segment 0 bases; nucleotides outside the gene matches: 2. The CDR3 extends over 14 amino acids. Germline lookup yields CDR1 SGHRS and CDR2 YFSETQ. The whole variable domain, remainder taken from reference TRBV5-1 and TRBJ1-1, is KAGVTQTPRYLIKTRGQQVTLSCSPISGHRSVSWYQQTPGQGLQFLFEYFSETQRNKGNFPGRFSGRQFSNSRSEMNVSTLELGDSALYLCASSPGQVNTEAFFGQGTRLTVV.

The rearrangement links TRBV19 to TRBJ1-5; tentative D call: TRBD1 (5 bases). Germline-derived CDR1 and CDR2 are LNHDA and SQIVND (reference sequence). The CDR3 covers 15 residues. Trimming pared 8 bases from V and 2 bases from J, leaving 16 bases between. The CDR3: CASHPGTPRNQPQHF. The CDR3 coding sequence is TGTGCCAGTCACCCAGGGACCCCGCGCAATCAGCCCCAGCATTTT. Drawing the rest from reference TRBV19 and TRBJ1-5, the complete variable domain is DGGITQSPKYLFRKEGQNVTLSCEQNLNHDAMYWYRQDPGQGLRLIYYSQIVNDFQKGDIAEGYSVSREKKESFPLTVTSAQKNPTAFYLCASHPGTPRNQPQHFGDGTRLSIL.

This clonotype was counted many times. The J gene is TRBJ2-3, the V gene TRBV12-3 or TRBV12-4; unclear D gene. The CDR3 totals 13 residues. Trimming removed 3 bases from V and 1 base from J, with 5 bases in between. CDR3 in amino acids: CASSLKGTDTQYF. The CDR3 DNA reads TGTGCCAGCAGTTTGAAGGGCACAGATACGCAGTATTTT.

The rearrangement uses TRBV11-2 and TRBJ2-1, with 9 nucleotides matching TRBD2. V lost 0 bases and J lost 4; bases outside the gene matches: 10. The CDR3 is 18 residues long. Germline-derived CDR1 and CDR2 are SGHAT and FQNNGV. CDR3 sequence: CASSLEAALAGPYNEQFF. The CDR3 DNA follows: TGTGCCAGCAGCTTAGAGGCAGCTCTAGCGGGGCCGTACAATGAGCAGTTCTTC. The complete variable domain, with remaining parts taken from reference TRBV11-2 and TRBJ2-1, reads EAGVAQSPRYKIIEKRQSVAFWCNPISGHATLYWYQQILGQGPKLLIQFQNNGVVDDSQLPKDRFSAERLKGVDSTLKIQPAKLEDSAVYLCASSLEAALAGPYNEQFFGPGTRLTVL.

This clonotype was seen ten or more times. The J gene is TRBJ2-7, the V gene TRBV29-1, with 10 bases identical to TRBD1. Germline-derived CDR1 and CDR2 are SQVTM and ANQGSEA. The CDR3 runs 15 residues. V shed 6 bases, J shed 2 bases, and the junction held 10 bases outside the gene matches. The CDR3 here is CSVPKAGTGAYEQYF. CDR3 DNA: TGCAGCGTCCCCAAAGCCGGGACAGGGGCCTACGAGCAGTACTTC.

The J gene is TRBJ2-2, the V gene TRBV20-1, with D possibly matching TRBD2 (5 bases). V gave up 2 bases and J gave up 0 bases, with 10 bases separating them. Germline loops: CDR1 DFQATT, CDR2 SNEGSKA (reference sequence). This CDR3 spans 15 amino acids. This CDR3 is CSARPDYPNTGELFF. The CDR3, as DNA: TGCAGTGCTAGACCTGACTATCCGAACACCGGGGAGCTGTTTTTT.

This clonotype has ten or more counts. The chain couples TRBV27 to TRBJ2-4; 7 bases are a match to TRBD2. Germline values: CDR1 MNHEY, CDR2 SMNVEV (reference sequence). V lost 2 bases, J lost 3 bases, and 10 bases stayed unmatched. The CDR3 has 17 residues. CDR3 protein: CASSLRARGRDKNIQYF. The DNA for the CDR3 is TGTGCCAGCAGTTTACGGGCTCGCGGGAGAGACAAAAACATTCAGTACTTC.

This clonotype showed up just a few times. The chain employs TRBV19 and TRBJ2-3; D is perhaps TRBD1 (6 bases). Germline V gene sequence: CDR1 LNHDA, CDR2 SQIVND (reference sequence). This CDR3 spans 15 amino acids. V was trimmed by 3 bases and J by 1 base, leaving 11 bases between them. CDR3 sequence reads: CASSMERQGTDTQYF. CDR3 nucleotide sequence: TGTGCCAGTAGTATGGAGAGACAGGGCACAGATACGCAGTATTTT.

The genes are TRBV4-1 and TRBJ2-3; D remains unclear. CDR1 is MGHRA and CDR2 is YSYEKL in the germline V gene. The CDR3 sequence is 13 residues long. Trimming pared 2 bases from V and 4 bases from J, leaving 7 bases between. The CDR3 nucleotides are TGCGCCAGCAGCCAAAAAAGGGCAGATACGCAGTATTTT. Translating it yields CASSQKRADTQYF.

This clonotype was detected a few times. V gene TRBV27 combines with J gene TRBJ2-7; no firm D call. CDR1 is MNHEY, CDR2 SMNVEV, per germline (reference sequence). The CDR3 runs to 15 residues. V lost 2 bases and J lost 2, with 13 bases in between. CDR3 in amino acids: CASSLGRAGTYEQYF. The CDR3 nucleotides read TGTGCCAGCAGTTTAGGTAGGGCAGGAACCTACGAGCAGTACTTC.